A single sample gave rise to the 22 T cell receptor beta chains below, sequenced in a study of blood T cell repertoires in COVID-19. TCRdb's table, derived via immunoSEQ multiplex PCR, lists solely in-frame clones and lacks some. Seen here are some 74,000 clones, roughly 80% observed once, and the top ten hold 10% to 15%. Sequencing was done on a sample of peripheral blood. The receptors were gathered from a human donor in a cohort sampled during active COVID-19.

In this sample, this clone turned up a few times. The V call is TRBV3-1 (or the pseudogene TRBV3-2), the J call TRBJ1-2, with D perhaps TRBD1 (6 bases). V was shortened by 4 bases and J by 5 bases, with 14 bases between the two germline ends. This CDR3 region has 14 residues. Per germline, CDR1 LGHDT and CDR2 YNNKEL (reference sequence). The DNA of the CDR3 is TGTGCCAGCAGCCGGCACAGGGCCCCTTATGGCTACACCTTC. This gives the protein CASSRHRAPYGYTF.

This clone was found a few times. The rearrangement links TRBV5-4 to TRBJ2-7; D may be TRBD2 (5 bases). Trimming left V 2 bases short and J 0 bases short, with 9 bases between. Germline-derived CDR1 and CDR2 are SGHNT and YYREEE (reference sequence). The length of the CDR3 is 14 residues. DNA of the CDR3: TGTGCCAGCAGCTTACGGGGAACCTCCTACGAGCAGTACTTC. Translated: CASSLRGTSYEQYF.

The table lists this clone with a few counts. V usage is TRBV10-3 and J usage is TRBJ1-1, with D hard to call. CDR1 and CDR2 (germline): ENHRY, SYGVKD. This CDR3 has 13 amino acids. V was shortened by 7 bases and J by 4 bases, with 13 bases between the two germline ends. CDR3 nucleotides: TGTGCCATCACCCATGGAGTTATCACTGAAGCTTTCTTT. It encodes CAITHGVITEAFF.

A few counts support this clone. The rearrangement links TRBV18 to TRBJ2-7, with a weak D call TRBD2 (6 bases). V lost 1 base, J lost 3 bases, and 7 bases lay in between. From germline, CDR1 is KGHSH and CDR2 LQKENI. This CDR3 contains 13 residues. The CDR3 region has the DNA TGTGCCAGCTCACCACAGGGAGGCTACGAGCAGTACTTC. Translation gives CASSPQGGYEQYF.

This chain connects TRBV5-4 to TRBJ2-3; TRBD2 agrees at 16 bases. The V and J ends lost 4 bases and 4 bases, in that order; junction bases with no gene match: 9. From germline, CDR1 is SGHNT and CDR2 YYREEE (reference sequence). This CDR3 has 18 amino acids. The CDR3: CASSPGTSGRGRADTQYF. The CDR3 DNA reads TGTGCCAGCAGCCCCGGGACTAGCGGGAGGGGTCGCGCAGATACGCAGTATTTT.

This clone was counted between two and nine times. CDR3 protein: CASIPPNTEAFF. For the CDR3, the DNA is TGTGCCAGCATTCCTCCGAACACTGAAGCTTTCTTT. The rearrangement uses TRBV28 and TRBJ1-1; D not certain. The CDR3 is 12 residues long. V was clipped by 7 bases and J by 1 base, with 7 bases between them. CDR1 MDHEN and CDR2 SYDVKM come from the germline V gene.

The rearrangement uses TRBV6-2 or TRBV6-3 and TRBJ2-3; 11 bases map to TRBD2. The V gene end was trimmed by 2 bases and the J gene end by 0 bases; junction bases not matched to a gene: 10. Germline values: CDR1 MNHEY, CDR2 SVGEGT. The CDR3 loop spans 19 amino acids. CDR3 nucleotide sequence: TGTGCCAGCAGTTACCTAGGACTAGCGGGTCGTTATAGCACAGATACGCAGTATTTT. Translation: CASSYLGLAGRYSTDTQYF.

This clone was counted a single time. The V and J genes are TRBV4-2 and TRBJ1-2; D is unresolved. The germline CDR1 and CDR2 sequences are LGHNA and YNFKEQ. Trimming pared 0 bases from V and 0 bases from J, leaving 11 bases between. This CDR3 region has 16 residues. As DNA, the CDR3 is TGTGCCAGCAGCCAAGATGGGCAGCCACCTAACTATGGCTACACCTTC. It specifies CASSQDGQPPNYGYTF.

The CDR3 coding sequence is TGTGCCAGCAGCGAAAATTCGGCTAATGAAAAACTGTTTTTT. Protein sequence: CASSENSANEKLFF. The gene calls are TRBV7-9 and TRBJ1-4; unclear D gene. The CDR3 contains 14 residues. Germline V gives CDR1 SEHNR, CDR2 FQNEAQ (reference sequence). V was cut by 5 bases and J by 3 bases, with 10 bases left in between.

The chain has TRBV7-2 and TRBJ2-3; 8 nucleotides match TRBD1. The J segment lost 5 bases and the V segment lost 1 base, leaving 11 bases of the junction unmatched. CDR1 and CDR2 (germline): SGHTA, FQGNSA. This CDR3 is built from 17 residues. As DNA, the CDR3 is TGTGCCAGCAGCTTAGTCCCCCAGGGGGCGCAGATAGATACGCAGTATTTT. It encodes CASSLVPQGAQIDTQYF.

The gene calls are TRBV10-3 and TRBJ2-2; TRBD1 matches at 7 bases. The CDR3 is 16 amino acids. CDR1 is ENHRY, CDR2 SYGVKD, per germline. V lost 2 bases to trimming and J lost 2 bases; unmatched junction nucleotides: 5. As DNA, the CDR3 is TGTGCCATCAGTGAGAACAGGGGTGATAACACCGGGGAGCTGTTTTTT. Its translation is CAISENRGDNTGELFF.

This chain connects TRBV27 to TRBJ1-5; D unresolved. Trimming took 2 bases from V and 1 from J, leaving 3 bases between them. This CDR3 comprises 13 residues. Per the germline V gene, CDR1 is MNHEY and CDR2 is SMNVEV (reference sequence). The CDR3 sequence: CASSLGSNQPQHF. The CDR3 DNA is TGTGCCAGCAGTTTAGGCAGCAATCAGCCCCAGCATTTT.

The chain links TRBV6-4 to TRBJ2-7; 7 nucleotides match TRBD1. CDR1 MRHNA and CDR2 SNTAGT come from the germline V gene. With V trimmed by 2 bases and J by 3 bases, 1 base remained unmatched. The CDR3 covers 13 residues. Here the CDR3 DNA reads TGTGCCAGCAGTGACACAGGGGACTACGAGCAGTACGTC. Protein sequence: CASSDTGDYEQYV.

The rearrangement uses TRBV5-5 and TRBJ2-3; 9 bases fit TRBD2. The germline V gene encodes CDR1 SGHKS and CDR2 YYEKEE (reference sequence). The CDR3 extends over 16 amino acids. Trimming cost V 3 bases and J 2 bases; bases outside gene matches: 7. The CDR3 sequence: CASSSPLAGVTDTQYF. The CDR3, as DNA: TGTGCCAGCAGCTCCCCCTTAGCGGGGGTCACAGATACGCAGTATTTT.

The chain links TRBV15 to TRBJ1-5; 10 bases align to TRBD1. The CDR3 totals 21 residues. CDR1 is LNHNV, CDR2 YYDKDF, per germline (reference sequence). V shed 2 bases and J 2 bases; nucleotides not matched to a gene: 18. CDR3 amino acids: CATSRRSKVLRQGARNQPQHF. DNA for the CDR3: TGTGCCACCAGCAGACGAAGTAAAGTACTAAGACAGGGGGCGCGCAATCAGCCCCAGCATTTT. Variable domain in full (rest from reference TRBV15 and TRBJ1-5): DAMVIQNPRYQVTQFGKPVTLSCSQTLNHNVMYWYQQKSSQAPKLLFHYYDKDFNNEADTPDNFQSRRPNTSFCFLDIRSPGLGDTAMYLCATSRRSKVLRQGARNQPQHFGDGTRLSIL.

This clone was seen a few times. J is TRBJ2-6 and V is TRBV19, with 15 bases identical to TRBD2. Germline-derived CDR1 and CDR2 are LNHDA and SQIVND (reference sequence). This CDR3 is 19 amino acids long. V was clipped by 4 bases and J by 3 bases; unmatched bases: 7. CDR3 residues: CASSTGLAGGSYGANVLTF. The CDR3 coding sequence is TGTGCCAGTAGTACGGGACTAGCGGGAGGATCATATGGGGCCAACGTCCTGACTTTC.

In nucleotides, the CDR3 is TGTGCCAGCACCCCTGGGGGGATGAACACCGGGGAGCTGTTTTTT. It yields the protein CASTPGGMNTGELFF. This chain connects TRBV6-2 or TRBV6-3 to TRBJ2-2; D might be TRBD2 (6 bases). The CDR3 loop spans 15 amino acids. Trimming pared 7 bases from V and 1 base from J, leaving 13 bases between. The germline CDR1 and CDR2 sequences are MNHEY and SVGEGT.

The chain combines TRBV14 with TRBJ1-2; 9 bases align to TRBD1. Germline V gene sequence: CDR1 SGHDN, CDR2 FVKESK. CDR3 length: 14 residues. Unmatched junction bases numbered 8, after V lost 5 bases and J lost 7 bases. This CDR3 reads CASSGGQGFAGYTF. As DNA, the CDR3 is TGTGCCAGCAGCGGAGGACAGGGGTTTGCTGGCTACACCTTC.

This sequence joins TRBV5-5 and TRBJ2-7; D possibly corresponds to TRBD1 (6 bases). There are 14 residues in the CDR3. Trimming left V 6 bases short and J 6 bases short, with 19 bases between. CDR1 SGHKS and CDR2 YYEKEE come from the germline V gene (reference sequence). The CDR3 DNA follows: TGTGCCAGCACCCCTATTGGACAGTACGTCGAGCAGTACTTC. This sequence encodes CASTPIGQYVEQYF.

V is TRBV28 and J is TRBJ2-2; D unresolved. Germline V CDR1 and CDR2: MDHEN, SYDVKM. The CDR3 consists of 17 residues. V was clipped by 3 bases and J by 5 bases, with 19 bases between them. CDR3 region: CASSLSVTPRRTGELFF. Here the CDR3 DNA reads TGTGCCAGCAGTTTGTCGGTGACACCCCGAAGGACCGGGGAGCTGTTTTTT.

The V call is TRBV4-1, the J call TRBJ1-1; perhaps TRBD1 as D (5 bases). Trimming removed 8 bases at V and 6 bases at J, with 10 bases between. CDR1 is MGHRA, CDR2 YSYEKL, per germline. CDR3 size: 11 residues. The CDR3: CASLGAAEAFF. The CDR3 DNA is TGCGCCAGCTTAGGGGCCGCTGAAGCTTTCTTT.

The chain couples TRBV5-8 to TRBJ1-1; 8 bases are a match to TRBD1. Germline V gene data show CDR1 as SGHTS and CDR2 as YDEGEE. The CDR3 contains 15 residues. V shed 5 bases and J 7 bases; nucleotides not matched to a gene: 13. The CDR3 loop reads CASSLTGTGILEAFF. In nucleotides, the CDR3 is TGTGCCAGCAGTTTAACCGGGACAGGTATACTTGAAGCTTTCTTT. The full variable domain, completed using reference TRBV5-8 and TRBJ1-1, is EAGVTQSPTHLIKTRGQQATLRCSPISGHTSVYWYQQALGLGLQFLLWYDEGEERNRGNFPPRFSGRQFPNYSSELNVNALELEDSALYLCASSLTGTGILEAFFGQGTRLTVV.